Each of the 8 T cell receptor beta chains below was sequenced from the same sample in a study of spatial heterogeneity in lung cancer. Whole-study results and caveats: It was found that expanded intratumoral alpha and beta TCR counts tracked tumor mutation counts.

As to time point: sample taken at primary tumor resection. For these TCRs, the target antigens are not known. In TCRdb, the 5' RACE reads were re-called with MiXCR into one record per CDR3 protein. In the table there are some 2,500 distinct CDR3 sequences, approximately 7.4% of which are singletons. Material: lung tumor tissue, obtained at surgery. These receptors all come from a female donor with early-stage non-small cell lung cancer.

Sample share makes this clonotype medium-sized. The chain uses TRBV6-5 and TRBJ1-4; the D gene is possibly TRBD1 (5 bases). The CDR3 has 13 residues. Trimming removed 8 bases from V and 7 bases from J, with 14 bases in between. Germline V gene sequence: CDR1 MNHEY, CDR2 SVGAGI. Here the CDR3 reads CASQGLGAEKLFF. CDR3 bases: TGTGCCAGCCAGGGTTTGGGTGCTGAAAAACTGTTTTTT.

In this sample, this clonotype is medium-sized (0.01 to 0.1%). This chain uses TRBV12-3 or TRBV12-4 with TRBJ2-2, with D hard to call. The V and J ends lost 0 bases and 2 bases respectively, with 10 bases between them. The CDR3 extends over 16 amino acids. This chain's CDR3 is CASSLASGINTGELFF. CDR3 bases: TGTGCCAGCAGTTTAGCTTCAGGAATCAACACCGGGGAGCTGTTTTTT.

Many counts were recorded for this clonotype. The chain links TRBV20-1 to TRBJ1-1; 8 bases fit TRBD1. The CDR3 is 15 amino acids. Germline V gives CDR1 DFQATT, CDR2 SNEGSKA (reference sequence). Germline trimming cut 0 bases from V and 5 bases from J; bases unmatched to any gene: 8. The CDR3 loop is CSARDIRGLRTEAFF. CDR3 bases: TGCAGTGCTAGAGATATCAGGGGGCTGCGGACTGAAGCTTTCTTT.

This clonotype ranks as medium-sized. The rearrangement uses TRBV29-1 and TRBJ1-1, with 10 bases identical to TRBD1. After removal of 4 bases from V and 6 bases from J, the junction contained 11 bases not matched to a gene. The germline V gene encodes CDR1 SQVTM and CDR2 ANQGSEA. The CDR3 runs 15 residues. The CDR3, as DNA: TGCAGCGTTGTGGACGTGGGGACAGGGGTGGCTGAAGCTTTCTTT. Its translation is CSVVDVGTGVAEAFF.

This clonotype qualifies as medium-sized. V gene TRBV6-1 combines with J gene TRBJ2-3; either TRBD1 or TRBD2 may supply D (5 bases each). V was shortened by 6 bases and J by 6 bases, with 19 bases between the two germline ends. The CDR3 contains 15 residues. Germline CDR1 reads MNHNS; CDR2 reads SASEGT. This CDR3 reads CASRPSGTRADTQYF. The CDR3 coding sequence is TGTGCCAGCAGGCCATCGGGAACCAGGGCGGATACGCAGTATTTT.

The chain joins TRBV23-1 to TRBJ2-6, with TRBD1 identical over 11 bases. TRBV23-1 counts as an open reading frame of uncertain function. The CDR3 spans 20 residues. V shed 3 bases and J 0 bases; nucleotides not matched to a gene: 10. The CDR3 is CASSQATGTGGYSGANVLTF. Here the CDR3 DNA reads TGCGCCAGCAGTCAGGCCACCGGGACAGGGGGATACTCTGGGGCCAACGTCCTGACTTTC.

This clonotype is classed as medium-sized. The chain couples TRBV7-6 to TRBJ2-5; D tentatively reads TRBD1 or TRBD2 (6 bases each). The CDR3 runs 18 residues. Germline values: CDR1 SGHVS, CDR2 FNYEAQ. V was pared by 4 bases and J by 1 base, with 22 bases between. CDR3 in DNA: TGTGCCAGCAGCTGGGGGTTAATGGGGGGCGAATCCCAAGAGACCCAGTACTTC. As protein: CASSWGLMGGESQETQYF. Full variable domain (missing parts from reference TRBV7-6 and TRBJ2-5): GAGVSQSPRYKVTKRGQDVALRCDPISGHVSLYWYRQALGQGPEFLTYFNYEAQQDKSGLPNDRFSAERPEGSISTLTIQRTEQRDSAMYRCASSWGLMGGESQETQYFGPGTRLLVL.

This clonotype is deemed medium-sized. J is TRBJ1-2 and V is TRBV10-3; 11 positions match TRBD1. This CDR3 has 15 residues. The germline V gene encodes CDR1 ENHRY and CDR2 SYGVKD. J lost 4 bases, V lost 3 bases, and 4 bases had no gene match. CDR3 sequence: CAISDTGTGGYGYTF. DNA for the CDR3: TGTGCCATCAGTGATACCGGGACAGGGGGCTATGGCTACACCTTC.